Listed below are T cell receptor beta chains from one sample, sequenced in a study of blood T cell repertoires in COVID-19. Sequenced by immunoSEQ multiplex PCR; TCRdb stores in-frame clones only, minus some. The top ten hold almost 7% of the sample, which has about 80,000 clones, about 87% seen once. Sequenced sample: peripheral blood. These receptors came from an elderly woman with acute or convalescent COVID-19. CDR3s include the opening cysteine and the closing phenylalanine or tryptophan. Clone size is stated in some rows and not others, as once, few, many or a class when expanded.

TRBJ2-3 . TRBV11-2 CASSQHQGVDTDTQYF
TRBJ1-1 . TRBV5-1 CASSLTPGTNTEAFF
TRBJ2-2 . TRBV3-1/TRBV3-2 CASKAGVSGELFF
TRBJ2-3 once TRBV5-1 CASRNLGSTDTQYF
TRBJ1-1 . TRBV25-1 CASNGQVNTEAFF
TRBJ2-3 . TRBV30 CAASQLAGSTDTQYF
TRBJ2-4 . TRBV19 CASSISQRGAQNIQYF
TRBJ2-2 . TRBV12-3/TRBV12-4 CASRGGGTGELFF
TRBJ2-2 . TRBV7-6 CASSPRTSGGEGELFF
TRBJ2-3 . TRBV11-2 CASSLETRFSTDTQYF
TRBJ1-1 . TRBV2 CASSEGGNTEAFF
TRBJ2-1 . TRBV27 CASSPLRTSAHNEQFF
TRBJ1-5 . TRBV19 CASSIRGSGNQPQHF
TRBJ2-6 . TRBV4-1 CASSPPPDRRNDGANVLTF